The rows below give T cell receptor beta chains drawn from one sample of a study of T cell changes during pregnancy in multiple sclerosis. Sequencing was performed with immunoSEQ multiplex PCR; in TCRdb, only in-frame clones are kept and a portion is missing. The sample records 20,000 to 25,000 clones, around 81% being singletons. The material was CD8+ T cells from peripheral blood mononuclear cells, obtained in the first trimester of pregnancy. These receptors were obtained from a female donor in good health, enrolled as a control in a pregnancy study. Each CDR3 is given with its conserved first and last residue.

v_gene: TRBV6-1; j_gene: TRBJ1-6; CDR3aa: CASSGGQVWSYNSPLHF
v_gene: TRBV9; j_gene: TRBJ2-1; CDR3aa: CASSPRAGGPSNEQFF
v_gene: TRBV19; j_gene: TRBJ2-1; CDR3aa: CASSMRTVSYNEQFF
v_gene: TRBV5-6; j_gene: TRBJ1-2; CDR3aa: CASSLVTGGGGYTF
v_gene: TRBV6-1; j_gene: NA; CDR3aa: CATHVGLAGSYEQYF
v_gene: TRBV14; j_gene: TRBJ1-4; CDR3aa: CASSQSGFNEKLFF
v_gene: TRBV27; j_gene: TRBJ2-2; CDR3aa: CASSRVPPGELFF
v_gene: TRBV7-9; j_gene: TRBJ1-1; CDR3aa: CASREQGPSTEAFF
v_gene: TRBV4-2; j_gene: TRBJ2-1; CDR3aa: CASSPGTGYNEQFF
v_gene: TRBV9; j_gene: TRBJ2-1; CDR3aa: CASSPSAGTYNEQFF
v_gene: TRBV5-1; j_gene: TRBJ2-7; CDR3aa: CASSLGRERDEQYF
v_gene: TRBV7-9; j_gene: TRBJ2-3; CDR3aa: CASRRTSGGVDTQYF
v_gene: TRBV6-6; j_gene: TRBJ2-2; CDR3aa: CASSGGTGGYTGELFF
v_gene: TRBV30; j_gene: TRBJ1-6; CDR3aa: CAWSPTNGALHF
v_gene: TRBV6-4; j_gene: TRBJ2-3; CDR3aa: CASSDSSGRGPDTQYF
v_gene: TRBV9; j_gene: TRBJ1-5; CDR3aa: CASSGTGGRQPQHF
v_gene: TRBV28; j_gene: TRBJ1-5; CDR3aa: CASSLGQGGYPQHF
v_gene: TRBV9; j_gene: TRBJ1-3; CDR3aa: CASSVEQVSGNTIYF
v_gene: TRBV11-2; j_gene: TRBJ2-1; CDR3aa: CASSFEAGAYNEQFF
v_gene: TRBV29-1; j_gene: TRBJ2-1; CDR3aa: CSVDGEGRRQFF
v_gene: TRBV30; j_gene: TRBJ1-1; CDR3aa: CAWFPGGNTEAFF
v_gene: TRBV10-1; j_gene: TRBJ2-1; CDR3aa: CASSGPGVGQGNEQFF
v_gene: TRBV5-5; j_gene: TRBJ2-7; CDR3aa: CASSSLAGARDEQYF
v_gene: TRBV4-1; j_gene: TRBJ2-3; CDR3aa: CASSQDRVAGRLGDTQYF
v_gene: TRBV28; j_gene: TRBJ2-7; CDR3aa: CASSFELAGSYEQYF
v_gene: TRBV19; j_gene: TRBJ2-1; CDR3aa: CASSMVAGRYNEQFF
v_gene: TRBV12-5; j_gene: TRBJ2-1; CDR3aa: CASGAEATSKEQFF
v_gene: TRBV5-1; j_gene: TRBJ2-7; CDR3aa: CASSLGELRTSGFNVGYEQYF
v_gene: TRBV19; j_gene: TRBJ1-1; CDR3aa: CASSQVLNTEAFF
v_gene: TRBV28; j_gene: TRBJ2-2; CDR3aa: CASKGLAGGDTGELFF
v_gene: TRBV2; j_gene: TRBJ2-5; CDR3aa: CASSWAGGRGETQYF
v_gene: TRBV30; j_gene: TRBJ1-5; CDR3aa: CAWSVAGGNQPQHF
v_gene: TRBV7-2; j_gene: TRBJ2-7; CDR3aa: CASSLAGTGISYEQYF
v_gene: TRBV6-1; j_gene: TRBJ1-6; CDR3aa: CASSEQGAKSPLHF
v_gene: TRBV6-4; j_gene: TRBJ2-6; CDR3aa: CASSNTGSSGANVLTF
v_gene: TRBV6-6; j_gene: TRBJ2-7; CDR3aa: CASIAGEGTTFYEQYF
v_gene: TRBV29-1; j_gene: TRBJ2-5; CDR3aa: CSVEGREGTQYF
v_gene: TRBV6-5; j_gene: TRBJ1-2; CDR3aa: CASSYKTRANYGYTF
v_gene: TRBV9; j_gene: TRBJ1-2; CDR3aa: CASGPTAFYGYTF
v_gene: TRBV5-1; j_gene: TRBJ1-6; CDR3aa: CASTWTDRWYSPLHF
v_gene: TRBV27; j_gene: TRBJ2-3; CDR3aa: CASRIRDIRTDTQYF
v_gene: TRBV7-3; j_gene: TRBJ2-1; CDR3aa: CASSRLTSGRHNEQFF
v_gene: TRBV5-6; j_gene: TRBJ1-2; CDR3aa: CASSLRDRFYTF
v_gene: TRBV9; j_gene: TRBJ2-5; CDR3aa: CASSGGLFQETQYF
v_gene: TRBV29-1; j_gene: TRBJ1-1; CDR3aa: CSVTGGRMNTEAFF
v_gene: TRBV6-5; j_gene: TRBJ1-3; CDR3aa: CASSYGQVSGNTIYF
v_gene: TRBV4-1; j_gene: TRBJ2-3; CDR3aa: CASSQGWGLAPSTDTQYF
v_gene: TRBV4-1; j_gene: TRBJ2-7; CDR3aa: CASSQVGSGTYEQYF
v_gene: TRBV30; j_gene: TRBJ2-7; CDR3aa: CAWSVGGSMYEQYF
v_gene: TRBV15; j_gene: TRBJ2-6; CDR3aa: CATSTMMEGPLSGANVLTF
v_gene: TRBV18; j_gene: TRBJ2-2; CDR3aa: CASSPQITAGATGELFF
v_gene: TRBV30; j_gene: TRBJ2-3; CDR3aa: CAWALAGGGTDTQYF